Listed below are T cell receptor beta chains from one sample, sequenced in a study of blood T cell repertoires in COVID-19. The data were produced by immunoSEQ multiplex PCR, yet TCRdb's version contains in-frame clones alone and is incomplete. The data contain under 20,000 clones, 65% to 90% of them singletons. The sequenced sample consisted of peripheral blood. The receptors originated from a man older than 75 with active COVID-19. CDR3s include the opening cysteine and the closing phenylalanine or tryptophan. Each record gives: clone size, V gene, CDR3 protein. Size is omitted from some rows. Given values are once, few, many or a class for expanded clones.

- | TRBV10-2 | CATKGRADGGEQYF
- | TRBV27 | CASSLRQGWNYGYTF
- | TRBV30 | CAWNRPLGGTQYF
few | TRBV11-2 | CASSLAGPRSGNTIYF
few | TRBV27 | CASSSWDRENEQYF
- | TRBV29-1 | CSVRLLTAYNEQFF
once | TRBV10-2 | CASSNYGTGAYEQYF
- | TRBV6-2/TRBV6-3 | CASSLAGRRNTGELFF
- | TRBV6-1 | CASSEVDREETQYF
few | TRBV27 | CASRMAGGYSPLHF
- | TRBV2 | CASKMDRGKETQYF
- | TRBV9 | CASSLLGLDRGTDTQYF
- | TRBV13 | CASSWRLAGDREQYF
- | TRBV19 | CASTKALAGAEQFF
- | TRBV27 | CASSSPSALSYNEQFF
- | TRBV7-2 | CASSLQQPNEKLFF
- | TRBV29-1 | CSVDKRGGMETQYF
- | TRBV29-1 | CSAITSVEQFF
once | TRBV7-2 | CASSLVGNRPTTAEQYF
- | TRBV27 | CASSSDGDSLYEQYF
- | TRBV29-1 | CSALQGGQTQYF
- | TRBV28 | CASSKQYEQYF